The 12 T cell receptor beta chains listed next were all sequenced from one sample in a study of blood T cell repertoires in COVID-19. The data were produced by immunoSEQ multiplex PCR, yet TCRdb's version contains in-frame clones alone and is incomplete. The table includes 250,000 to 350,000 clones, 75% to 90% detected once. The sample consisted of PBMCs or T cells enriched from blood (not recorded which). All receptors come from a woman aged 18-30 years who had recovered from COVID-19.

The chain recombines TRBV7-9 with TRBJ2-2, with 8 bases lining up with TRBD1. The CDR3 extends over 14 amino acids. The V and J ends lost 5 bases and 5 bases, in that order; junction bases with no gene match: 4. Germline V lookup: CDR1 SEHNR, CDR2 FQNEAQ (reference sequence). The CDR3 sequence is CASSQGAYTGELFF. CDR3 sequence (DNA): TGTGCCAGCAGCCAGGGGGCGTATACCGGGGAGCTGTTTTTT. Combining the CDR3 with reference TRBV7-9 and TRBJ2-2 gives the whole variable domain DTGVSQNPRHKITKRGQNVTFRCDPISEHNRLYWYRQTLGQGPEFLTYFQNEAQLEKSRLLSDRFSAERPKGSFSTLEIQRTEQGDSAMYLCASSQGAYTGELFFGEGSRLTVL.

The chain recombines TRBV2 with TRBJ2-3; 8 bases map to TRBD2. The CDR3 contains 15 residues. Germline CDR1 and CDR2: SNHLY and FYNNEI. The junction had 7 bases not matched to a gene; V was cut back by 6 bases and J by 2 bases. The CDR3 region is CASSVRLANTDTQYF. The CDR3 DNA follows: TGTGCCAGCAGCGTTAGACTAGCGAACACAGATACGCAGTATTTT.

The chain employs TRBV28 and TRBJ1-6; 7 bases map to TRBD1. This CDR3 region has 17 residues. Germline-derived CDR1 and CDR2 are MDHEN and SYDVKM. The trim removed 1 base at V and 5 bases at J, leaving 8 bases unmatched. CDR3 in DNA: TGTGCCAGCAGTTTATCCAGATTTGGGACAGATAATTCACCCCTCCACTTT. As protein: CASSLSRFGTDNSPLHF.

Note on this clone: One end of the junction does not line up with germline, which may come from a read error. The V gene is TRBV7-7, the J gene TRBJ1-4, with D perhaps matching TRBD1 (5 bases). CDR1 is SSHAT, CDR2 FNYEAQ, per germline (reference sequence). The CDR3 runs 17 residues. The CDR3 reads CASSLDYSRDSNEKLFF. CDR3 coding DNA: TGTGCTAGCAGCTTAGACTACTCCAGGGATTCTAATGAAAAACTGTTTTTT.

The V gene is TRBV7-2, the J gene TRBJ1-5; 9 nucleotides align to TRBD1. Germline CDR1 and CDR2: SGHTA and FQGNSA. Trimming removed 1 base from V and 0 bases from J; junction bases left unmatched: 4. This CDR3 contains 17 residues. The CDR3, as DNA: TGTGCCAGCAGCTTAGGTACAGGGGGCAGTAGCAATCAGCCCCAGCATTTT. It encodes CASSLGTGGSSNQPQHF.

The chain combines TRBV28 with TRBJ1-5; 8 nucleotides agree with TRBD1. The CDR3 covers 15 residues. The V gene's germline CDR1 is MDHEN and CDR2 SYDVKM. V trimming: 5 bases; J trimming: 7 bases; junction bases outside the gene matches: 10. This CDR3 is CASSTGQGREQPQHF. In DNA, the CDR3 is TGTGCCAGCAGTACAGGACAGGGAAGAGAGCAGCCCCAGCATTTT.

Only one count was recorded for this clone. The V and J genes are TRBV6-1 and TRBJ1-2; 10 nucleotides agree with TRBD1. The junction had 4 bases not matched to a gene; V was cut back by 2 bases and J by 7 bases. Germline assignment: CDR1 MNHNS and CDR2 SASEGT. CDR3 size: 14 residues. CDR3 amino acids: CASSEQGTGVGYTF. CDR3 coding DNA: TGTGCCAGCAGTGAACAGGGGACAGGGGTTGGCTACACCTTC.

V is TRBV5-1 and J is TRBJ1-4; 9 bases align to TRBD1. The CDR3 consists of 15 residues. V was pared by 6 bases and J by 6 bases, with 9 bases of the junction left unmatched. Germline-derived CDR1 and CDR2 are SGHRS and YFSETQ. The CDR3 protein is CASTPTGGGYEKLFF. In DNA form, the CDR3 reads TGCGCCAGCACACCAACAGGGGGCGGTTATGAAAAACTGTTTTTT.

J is TRBJ2-2 and V is TRBV14; D may be TRBD1 (6 bases). This CDR3 has 14 amino acids. The V end was cut by 4 bases, the J end by 3 bases, with 9 bases between. Germline CDR1 reads SGHDN; CDR2 reads FVKESK. For the CDR3, the DNA is TGTGCCAGCAGCCCGGACAGTTACACCGGGGAGCTGTTTTTT. Protein sequence: CASSPDSYTGELFF.

This rearrangement joins TRBV29-1 to TRBJ1-1, with 8 bases that match TRBD1. The CDR3 loop spans 13 amino acids. CDR1 is SQVTM, CDR2 ANQGSEA, per germline. V trimming: 6 bases; J trimming: 5 bases; junction bases outside the gene matches: 8. This CDR3 reads CSVSPDRGTEAFF. For the CDR3, the DNA is TGCAGCGTCTCTCCAGACAGGGGAACTGAAGCTTTCTTT.

The chain carries TRBV30 and TRBJ2-7; TRBD1 aligns across 8 bases. V lost 0 bases to trimming and J lost 0 bases; unmatched junction nucleotides: 13. Germline V CDR1 and CDR2: GTSNPN, SVGIG (reference sequence). The length of the CDR3 is 18 residues. Written as DNA, the CDR3 is TGTGCCTGGAGTGTACACCCTTCGGACAGGGCCTTCTCCTACGAGCAGTACTTC. It specifies CAWSVHPSDRAFSYEQYF. The variable domain in full, completed from reference TRBV30 and TRBJ2-7, reads SQTIHQWPATLVQPVGSPLSLECTVEGTSNPNLYWYRQAAGRGLQLLFYSVGIGQISSEVPQNLSASRPQDRQFILSSKKLLLSDSGFYLCAWSVHPSDRAFSYEQYFGPGTRLTVT.

The gene calls are TRBV20-1 and TRBJ1-3; the match to TRBD1 covers 9 bases. Looked up from germline, CDR1 is DFQATT and CDR2 is SNEGSKA (reference sequence). This CDR3 region has 15 residues. With V trimmed by 3 bases and J by 4 bases, 7 bases remained unmatched. The CDR3: CSASPGTGNGNTIYF. In DNA form, the CDR3 reads TGCAGTGCTAGTCCCGGGACAGGGAACGGAAACACCATATATTTT.